The following is a T cell receptor beta chain sequence with its context. Germline CDR1 SGDLS, CDR2 YYNGEE. J was trimmed by 3 bases and V by 4 bases; bases with no gene match: 10. The CDR3 has 15 amino acids. This entry is derived from a study of cytomegalovirus exposure and HLA in healthy donors. Primers for the PCR totalled 60 Vbeta and 13 Jbeta. Original handling: Roughly 76 million unique TCR beta chains, around 11 million of them shared, were counted by a later analysis. Using immunoSEQ multiplex PCR, the repertoire was profiled, and TCRdb retains in-frame clones only, with some absent. The V and J calls and clone size are taken from that table; D and trimming were inferred from the DNA. The sample has 120,000 or so clones, and its top ten clones hold more than 3%.

The sequence came from a man aged 18 to 30 in good health and CMV-seronegative. Material for sequencing was PBMCs. J is TRBJ2-7 and V is TRBV9, with 7 bases matching TRBD2. The CDR3 coding sequence is TGTGCCAGCAGCCTGGGGGAGGGAAGTAGCTACGAGCAGTACTTC. Protein: CASSLGEGSSYEQYF.